This T cell receptor (beta chain) originates from a study of blood T cell repertoires in COVID-19 (dated by TCRdb to the early 2020s). With regard to the full study: The collaborator samples originated in the United States, Italy and Spain and spanned the acute and convalescent phases of COVID-19. The prospective study material was composed of cDNA or gDNA derived from T cells, B-cell-depleted T cells, or PBMCs. Deeply sampled blood TCRbeta repertoires from subjects exposed to, actively infected with, or recovered from COVID-19 were included in the dataset. The repertoires were released in a freely available public database intended as a resource for research on the immune response to SARS-CoV-2. The samples were drawn from the first 160 participants of the ongoing ImmuneRACE study and from 1,254 subjects provided by 6 global collaborators. Nearly every sample came with metadata listing a de-identified subject ID, COVID-19 status, age in years and sex. Where available, HLA class I and class II types were obtained from metadata supplied by the sample provider rather than from assay-based typing.

The immunoSEQ Assay, a bias-controlled multiplex PCR, was used to amplify TCRbeta CDR3 regions from genomic DNA. Per the source publication's procedure: Nucleated cell counts per sample were estimated from amplification of reference gene primers within the assay. Sequence reads were collapsed and filtered to measure the absolute abundance of every unique TCRbeta CDR3 rearrangement. For each sample, productive Simpson clonality was calculated as the square root of Simpson's diversity index over productive rearrangements. TCRdb re-hosts the immuneACCESS table, in-frame sequences only. Its copies lack some clones; in the studies checked, an unresolved V gene accounts for under half of them, and the cause for the rest is not known. That table is the source of V, J and clone size, and D and trimming were worked out from the DNA. Recorded for this sample are 150,000 to 200,000 clones; 81% of them occurred a single time. The ten largest make up 9.5% to 15% of the sample.

A word on this clone: Its antigen is unknown. It has no much larger one-base neighbor in the sample; base qualities were not kept.

Trimming takes 4 bases off V and 1 base off J; junction bases not matched to a gene: 1. The germline V gene sets CDR1 to SGHRS and CDR2 to YFSETQ. From its cysteine to its phenylalanine, the CDR3 spans 14 amino acids. The entry retains the CDR3 DNA only, 42 bases that are in frame from base 1. In Seattle, one collaborating source enrolled patients while the infection was active and tracked those patients longitudinally over the course of disease. Each collaborating institution followed its own protocols to collect whole blood in K2EDTA tubes. For TCRbeta analysis, collaborators shipped samples as frozen whole blood, isolated PBMCs, or DNA extracted from either of those sample types. Study-wide conclusions, independent of this receptor: Clinical and demographic metadata were provided uncurated, with the amount varying by source and participant.

The sequenced sample was peripheral blood. This receptor was obtained from a woman aged 80 or over with COVID-19, enrolled during active disease. The chain is made from TRBV5-1 and TRBJ2-2; TRBD1 agrees with 7 junctional bases. The sequenced DNA: TGCGCCAGCAGCGCAGGGGGGAACACCGGGGAGCTGTTTTTT. Its protein is CASSAGGNTGELFF.